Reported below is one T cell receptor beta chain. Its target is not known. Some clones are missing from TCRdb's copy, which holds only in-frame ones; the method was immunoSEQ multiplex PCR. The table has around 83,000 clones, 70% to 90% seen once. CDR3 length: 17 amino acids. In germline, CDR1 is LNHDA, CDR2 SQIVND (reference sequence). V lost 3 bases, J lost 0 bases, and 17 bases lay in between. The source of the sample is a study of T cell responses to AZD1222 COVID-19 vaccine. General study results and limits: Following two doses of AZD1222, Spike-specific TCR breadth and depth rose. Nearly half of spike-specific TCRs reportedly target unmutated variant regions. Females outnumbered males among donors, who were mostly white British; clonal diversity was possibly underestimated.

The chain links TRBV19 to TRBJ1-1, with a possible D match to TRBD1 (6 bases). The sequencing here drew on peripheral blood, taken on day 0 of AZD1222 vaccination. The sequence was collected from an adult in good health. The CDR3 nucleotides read TGTGCCAGTAGTATCGGCAGGGGCCAAGGAATGAACACTGAAGCTTTCTTT. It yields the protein CASSIGRGQGMNTEAFF. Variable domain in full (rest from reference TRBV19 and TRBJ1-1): DGGITQSPKYLFRKEGQNVTLSCEQNLNHDAMYWYRQDPGQGLRLIYYSQIVNDFQKGDIAEGYSVSREKKESFPLTVTSAQKNPTAFYLCASSIGRGQGMNTEAFFGQGTRLTVV.